This passage covers 10 T cell receptor beta chains from one sample sequenced in a study of cytomegalovirus exposure and HLA in healthy donors. The PCR had 60 Vbeta and 13 Jbeta primers. Profiled with immunoSEQ multiplex PCR; TCRdb holds only in-frame clones, not every one. The sample has some 170,000 clones, around four fifths seen once. The source material was PBMCs. The receptors shown here come from a woman aged 45 to 65 in good health and CMV-seronegative.

V gene TRBV27 combines with J gene TRBJ1-1; 7 bases are shared with TRBD1. The CDR3 runs to 15 residues. V was pared by 1 base and J by 5 bases, with 7 bases of the junction left unmatched. Per germline, CDR1 MNHEY and CDR2 SMNVEV (reference sequence). As DNA, the CDR3 is TGTGCCAGCAGTTTATATACAGGGGTCTTGACTGAAGCTTTCTTT. Translation gives CASSLYTGVLTEAFF.

The chain couples TRBV11-2 to TRBJ1-2; a possible D gene is TRBD1 (5 bases). Trimming pared 3 bases from V and 2 bases from J, leaving 16 bases between. Germline V lookup: CDR1 SGHAT, CDR2 FQNNGV. The CDR3 extends over 16 amino acids. The CDR3 here is CASSFPKGGTNYGYTF. Written as DNA, the CDR3 is TGTGCCAGCAGCTTCCCAAAGGGAGGGACCAACTATGGCTACACCTTC. The full variable domain, completed using reference TRBV11-2 and TRBJ1-2, is EAGVAQSPRYKIIEKRQSVAFWCNPISGHATLYWYQQILGQGPKLLIQFQNNGVVDDSQLPKDRFSAERLKGVDSTLKIQPAKLEDSAVYLCASSFPKGGTNYGYTFGSGTRLTVV.

The V call is TRBV6-1, the J call TRBJ2-3; a possible D gene is TRBD2 (7 bases). The CDR3 is 16 amino acids. CDR1 is MNHNS and CDR2 is SASEGT in the germline V gene. V was shortened by 0 bases and J by 4 bases, with 14 bases between the two germline ends. CDR3 residues: CASSEAPGGRSDTQYF. CDR3 nucleotide sequence: TGTGCCAGCAGTGAAGCGCCGGGGGGCAGGTCAGATACGCAGTATTTT.

V gene TRBV6-5 combines with J gene TRBJ2-3; TRBD2 agrees at 10 bases. The CDR3 consists of 16 residues. Germline CDR1 MNHEY, CDR2 SVGAGI. J was trimmed by 4 bases and V by 4 bases; bases with no gene match: 8. CDR3 sequence reads: CASSLILAGVADTQYF. In nucleotides, the CDR3 is TGTGCCAGCAGTTTGATTCTAGCGGGAGTGGCAGATACGCAGTATTTT.

The chain uses TRBV27 and TRBJ2-1; TRBD2 matches at 11 bases. The CDR3 has 15 residues. Germline lookup yields CDR1 MNHEY and CDR2 SMNVEV (reference sequence). The J segment lost 7 bases and the V segment lost 7 bases, leaving 9 bases of the junction unmatched. CDR3 residues: CASNYQLAGVNEQFF. The CDR3 region has the DNA TGTGCCAGCAATTATCAACTAGCGGGAGTTAATGAGCAGTTCTTC.

The chain uses TRBV7-2 and TRBJ1-2, with 7 nucleotides matching TRBD1. This CDR3 region has 16 residues. Trimming cost V 2 bases and J 8 bases; bases outside gene matches: 14. Germline CDR1 SGHTA, CDR2 FQGNSA. CDR3 residues: CASSLSPPGQGEGYTF. The CDR3 DNA reads TGTGCCAGCAGCTTATCGCCGCCGGGGCAGGGGGAAGGCTACACCTTC. The variable domain in full, completed from reference TRBV7-2 and TRBJ1-2, reads GAGVSQSPSNKVTEKGKDVELRCDPISGHTALYWYRQSLGQGLEFLIYFQGNSAPDKSGLPSDRFSAERTGGSVSTLTIQRTQQEDSAVYLCASSLSPPGQGEGYTFGSGTRLTVV.

Only one count was recorded for this clone. The chain employs TRBV5-4 and TRBJ2-7, with D possibly matching TRBD2 (5 bases). Germline CDR1 is SGHNT and CDR2 is YYREEE (reference sequence). This CDR3 region has 13 residues. The V and J ends lost 5 bases and 3 bases respectively, with 12 bases between them. CDR3 loop: CASSSGVFYEQYF. The DNA of the CDR3 is TGTGCCAGCAGTTCCGGGGTATTCTACGAGCAGTACTTC.

V gene TRBV10-1 combines with J gene TRBJ2-3; the match to TRBD2 covers 7 bases. This CDR3 contains 14 residues. J lost 4 bases, V lost 7 bases, and 8 bases had no gene match. CDR1 and CDR2 from the germline V gene are WNHNN and SYGVQD (reference sequence). The CDR3 is CASTYSGNPDTQYF. As DNA, the CDR3 is TGCGCCAGCACCTACAGCGGGAACCCAGATACGCAGTATTTT.

About this clone: Other DNA sequences of this sample code for an identical CDR3. V gene TRBV25-1 combines with J gene TRBJ2-7, with TRBD1 matching 9 bases. The CDR3 spans 13 residues. Trimming removed 5 bases from V and 6 bases from J; junction bases left unmatched: 5. Per germline, CDR1 MGHDK and CDR2 SYGVNS. In DNA, the CDR3 is TGTGCCAGCAGTCCGGGACAGGGCAGCGAGCAGTACTTC. Encoded protein: CASSPGQGSEQYF.

The chain links TRBV29-1 to TRBJ1-3; D unclear. V lost 1 base to trimming and J lost 2 bases, with 6 bases between them. The CDR3 runs 13 residues. Germline CDR1 is SQVTM and CDR2 is ANQGSEA. The CDR3 DNA is TGCAGCGTTGAAGGGCGGCCTGGAAACACCATATATTTT. Amino acid sequence: CSVEGRPGNTIYF.